This T cell receptor (beta chain) appears in the sequencing data of a study of T cells after yellow fever vaccination. TCRdb re-analysed the 5' RACE reads in MiXCR, keeping a single row per CDR3 protein. The sample lists some 320,000 distinct CDR3 sequences; roughly 8.7% were seen once. Study results and limitations: Although most clonotypes did not, a small share appeared in both CD4 and CD8 compartments. Compared with primary, the secondary response was weaker and peaked at day 5, not 15.

The V gene's germline CDR1 is SGDLS and CDR2 YYNGEE. CDR3 length: 16 residues. V was trimmed by 0 bases and J by 0 bases, leaving 13 bases between them. This clonotype has only a few counts. The antigen remains unidentified. This clonotype was sampled from a man aged 18 to 30 who received the YFV17D yellow fever vaccine. The material was PBMCs, obtained on the day of the first yellow fever vaccination. V and J are TRBV9 and TRBJ2-7; tentative D call: TRBD1 (5 bases). CDR3 amino acids: CASSVAPGAGSYEQYF. The CDR3 nucleotides are TGTGCCAGCAGCGTAGCTCCTGGGGCTGGCTCCTACGAGCAGTACTTC.